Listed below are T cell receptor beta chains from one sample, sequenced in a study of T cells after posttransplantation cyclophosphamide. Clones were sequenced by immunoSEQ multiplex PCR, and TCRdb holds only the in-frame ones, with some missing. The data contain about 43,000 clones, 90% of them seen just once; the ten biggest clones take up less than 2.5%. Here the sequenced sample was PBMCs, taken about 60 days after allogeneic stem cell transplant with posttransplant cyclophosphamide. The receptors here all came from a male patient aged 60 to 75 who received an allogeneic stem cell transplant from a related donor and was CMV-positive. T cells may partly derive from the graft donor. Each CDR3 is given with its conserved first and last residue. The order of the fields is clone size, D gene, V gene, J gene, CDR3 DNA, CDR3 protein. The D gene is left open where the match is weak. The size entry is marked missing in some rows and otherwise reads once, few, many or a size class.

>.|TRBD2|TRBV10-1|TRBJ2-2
TGCGCCAGCAGTGAACTAGCGGGTTCGGGGGTCGGGGAGCTGTTTTTT
CASSELAGSGVGELFF
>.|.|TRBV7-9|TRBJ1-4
TGTGCCAGCAGCTTATTCGGTGAGATTTCGACTAATGAAAAACTGTTTTTT
CASSLFGEISTNEKLFF
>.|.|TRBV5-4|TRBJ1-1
TGTGCCAGCAGCCCAGGCAGGGTCTTAACTGAAGCTTTCTTT
CASSPGRVLTEAFF
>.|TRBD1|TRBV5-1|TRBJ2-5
TGCGCCAGCAGCGCGACAGGGTTGGAAGAGACCCAGTACTTC
CASSATGLEETQYF
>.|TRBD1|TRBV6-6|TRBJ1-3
TGTGCCAGCAGTTATCCCCGGGACAGTCCAAACACCATATATTTT
CASSYPRDSPNTIYF
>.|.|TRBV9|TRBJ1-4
TGTGCCAGCGGCCGTTGGGAGGGCCCTAATGAAAAACTGTTTTTT
CASGRWEGPNEKLFF
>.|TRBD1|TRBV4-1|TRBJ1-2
TGCGCCAGCAGCCAAAGGACAGGGTTGGACTATGGCTACACCTTC
CASSQRTGLDYGYTF
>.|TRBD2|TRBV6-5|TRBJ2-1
TGTGCCAGCAGTTACTCGCCCAGCGGGGGGCTATGGGAGCAGTTCTTC
CASSYSPSGGLWEQFF
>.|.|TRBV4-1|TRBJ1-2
TGCGCCAGCAGCCGCTTACCACAGGGCCTGGATGGCTACACCTTC
CASSRLPQGLDGYTF
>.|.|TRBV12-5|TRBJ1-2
TGTGCTAGTGGTTTGGTACCAGGGCAGTTTCATGGCTACACCTTC
CASGLVPGQFHGYTF
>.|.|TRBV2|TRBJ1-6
TGTGCCAGCAGTGAACGACTTTATAATTCACCCCTCCACTTT
CASSERLYNSPLHF
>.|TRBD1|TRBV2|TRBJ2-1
TGTGCCAGCAGAACTTACAGGGGAATTTCCTACAATGAGCAGTTCTTC
CASRTYRGISYNEQFF
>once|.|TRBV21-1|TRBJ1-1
TGTGCCAGCAGCAAAGTTTATGGGACAGGATCTGGCACTGAAGCTTTCTTT
CASSKVYGTGSGTEAFF
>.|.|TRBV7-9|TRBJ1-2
TGTGCCAGCAGCTTAGACAGGAATGGCTACACCTTC
CASSLDRNGYTF
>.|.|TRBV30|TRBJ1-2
TGTGCCTGGAGTGGGGTCTCAGGGGATGGCTACACCTTC
CAWSGVSGDGYTF
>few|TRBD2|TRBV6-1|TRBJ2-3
TGTGCCAGCAGTACGTTGGGCGGGGGGAGAGATACGCAGTATTTT
CASSTLGGGRDTQYF
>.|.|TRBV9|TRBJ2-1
TGTGCCAGCCATGATAATCCTAGGAGCTCCTACAATGAGCAGTTCTTC
CASHDNPRSSYNEQFF
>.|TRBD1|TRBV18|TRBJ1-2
TGTGCCAGCTCACCCGCGGACAGGGAGGGCTACACCTTC
CASSPADREGYTF
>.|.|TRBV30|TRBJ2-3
TGTGCCTGGACCGCGGGGAGACATACAGATACGCAGTATTTT
CAWTAGRHTDTQYF
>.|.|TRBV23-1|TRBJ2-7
TGCGCCAGGAGAAGGGGCGCCTACTCCTACGAGCAGTACTTC
CARRRGAYSYEQYF
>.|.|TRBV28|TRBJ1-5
TGTGCCAGCAGTTTGGGCAGGCCGGGCAATCAGCCCCAGCATTTT
CASSLGRPGNQPQHF
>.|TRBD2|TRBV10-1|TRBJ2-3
TGCGCCAGCAGTGAGTCTTCAACTAGCGGGGCAGATACGCAGTATTTT
CASSESSTSGADTQYF
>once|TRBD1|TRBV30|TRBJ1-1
TGTGCCTGCCGGGACAGACGAGGCACTGAAGCTTTCTTT
CACRDRRGTEAFF
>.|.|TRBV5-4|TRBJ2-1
TGTGCCAGCAGCTTAGCGGGCCTGAACAATGAGCAGTTCTTC
CASSLAGLNNEQFF
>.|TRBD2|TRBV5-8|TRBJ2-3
TGTGCCAGCAGCTTATACTGGACTAGCGGAGACACAGATACGCAGTATTTT
CASSLYWTSGDTDTQYF
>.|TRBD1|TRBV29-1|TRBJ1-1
TGCAGCGTCCCTGACAGGGGGTTGGCCACTGAAGCTTTCTTT
CSVPDRGLATEAFF
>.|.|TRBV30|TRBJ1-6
TGTGCCTGGAGGGGGCTTGGGAATTCACCCCTCCACTTT
CAWRGLGNSPLHF
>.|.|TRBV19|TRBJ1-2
TGTGCCAGTAGTATAGGTAGGGGGAAGGATGGCTACACCTTC
CASSIGRGKDGYTF
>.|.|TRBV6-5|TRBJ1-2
TGTGCCAGCAGTTACTCGAGGGCGAGTCGTGGCTACACCTTC
CASSYSRASRGYTF
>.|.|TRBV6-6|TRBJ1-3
TGTGCCAGCAGACAGGGATCTGGAAACACCATATATTTT
CASRQGSGNTIYF
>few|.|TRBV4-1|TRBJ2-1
TGTGCCAGCAGCCAAGCCCTGAGCTCCTACAATGAGCAGTTCTTC
CASSQALSSYNEQFF
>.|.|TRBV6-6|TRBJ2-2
TGTGCCAGCAGCCGCTCCCCAGGGTTCGGGGAGCTGTTTTTT
CASSRSPGFGELFF
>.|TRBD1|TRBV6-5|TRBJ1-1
TGTGCCATATCGAGGGGGCTTAGGGGCACTGAAGCTTTCTTT
CAISRGLRGTEAFF
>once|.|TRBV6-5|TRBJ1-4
TGTGCCAGCAGGCGCGGACAGATTGAAAAACTGTTTTTT
CASRRGQIEKLFF
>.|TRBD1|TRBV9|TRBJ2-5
TGTGCCAGCAGTCCCCAGGGGGACCAAGAGACCCAGTACTTC
CASSPQGDQETQYF
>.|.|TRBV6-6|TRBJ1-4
TGTGCCAGCAGTGCCATCGACAGCACCAATGAAAAACTGTTTTTT
CASSAIDSTNEKLFF
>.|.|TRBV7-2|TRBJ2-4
TGTGCCAGCAGCTTAGTAACCGGGAACCGAGGAATTCAGTACTTC
CASSLVTGNRGIQYF
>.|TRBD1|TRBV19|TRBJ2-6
TGTGCCAGTAGACTCGACTCAACAGGGGCTGGGGCCAACGTCCTGACTTTC
CASRLDSTGAGANVLTF